The present entry profiles one TCR beta chain with its context. This record belongs to a study of cytomegalovirus exposure and HLA in healthy donors. The V end was cut by 0 bases, the J end by 3 bases, with 9 bases between. The CDR3 has 14 residues. The V gene's germline CDR1 is SGHNT and CDR2 YYREEE (reference sequence). PCR involved 60 Vbeta and 13 Jbeta primers. The data were produced by immunoSEQ multiplex PCR, yet TCRdb's version contains in-frame clones alone and is incomplete. The sample includes roughly 98,000 clones, 81% seen only once; the top ten take roughly 1.5%. Source material: PBMCs. The chain combines TRBV5-4 with TRBJ1-2, with D uncertain. The receptor's source is a man in his forties or fifties in good health and CMV-seronegative. The CDR3 DNA follows: TGTGCCAGCAGCTTGGAAGGGAGTTACTATGGCTACACCTTC. The encoded protein is CASSLEGSYYGYTF.